This TCR beta chain was sequenced during a study of T cells after yellow fever vaccination. The germline gives CDR1 LGHDT, CDR2 YNNKEL (reference sequence). The CDR3 length is 16 residues. Trimming at V came to 7 bases and at J to 7 bases, leaving 13 bases not matched to a gene. Findings and limits, study-wide: Any FACS-sorted repertoire could hold abundant clonotypes that contaminate it from the bulk population.

TCRdb used MiXCR to reprocess the 5' RACE reads, holding one entry per CDR3 protein. The table has 250,000 to 400,000 distinct CDR3 sequences, roughly 4.3% seen once. This clonotype occurred many times. Its antigen remains unidentified. The sample consisted of PBMCs, taken 5 days after the yellow fever booster vaccination. The TCR originated in a man between 18 and 29 years old who received the YFV17D yellow fever vaccine. The chain employs TRBV3-1 and TRBJ2-2; 9 nucleotides line up with TRBD1. CDR3 sequence (DNA): TGTGCCAGCATATCGTCCGGGACAGGGAAGGTCGGGGAGCTGTTTTTT. The encoded protein is CASISSGTGKVGELFF.